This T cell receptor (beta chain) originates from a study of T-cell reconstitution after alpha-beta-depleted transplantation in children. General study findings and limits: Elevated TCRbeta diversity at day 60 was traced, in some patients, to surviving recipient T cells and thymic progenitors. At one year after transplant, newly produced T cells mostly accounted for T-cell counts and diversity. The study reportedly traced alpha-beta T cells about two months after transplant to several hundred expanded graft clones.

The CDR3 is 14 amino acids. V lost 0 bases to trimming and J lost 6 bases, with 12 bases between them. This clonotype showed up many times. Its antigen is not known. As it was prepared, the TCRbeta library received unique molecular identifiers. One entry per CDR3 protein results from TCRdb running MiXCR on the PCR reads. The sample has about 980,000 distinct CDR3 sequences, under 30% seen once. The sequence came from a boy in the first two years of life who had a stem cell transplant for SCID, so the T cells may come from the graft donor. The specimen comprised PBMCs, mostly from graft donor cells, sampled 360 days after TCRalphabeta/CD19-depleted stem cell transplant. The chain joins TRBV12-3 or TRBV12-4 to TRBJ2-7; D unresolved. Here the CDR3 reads CASSLAHVLPEQYF. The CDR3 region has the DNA TGTGCCAGCAGTTTAGCGCATGTGCTTCCCGAGCAGTACTTC.